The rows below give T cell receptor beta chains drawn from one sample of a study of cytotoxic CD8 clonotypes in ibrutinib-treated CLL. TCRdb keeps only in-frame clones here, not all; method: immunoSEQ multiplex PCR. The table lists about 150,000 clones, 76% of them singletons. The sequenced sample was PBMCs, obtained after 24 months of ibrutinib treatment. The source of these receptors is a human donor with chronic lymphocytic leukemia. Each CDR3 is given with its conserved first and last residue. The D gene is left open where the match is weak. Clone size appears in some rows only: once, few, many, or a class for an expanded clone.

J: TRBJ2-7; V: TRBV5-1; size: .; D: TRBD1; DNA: TGCGCCAGCAGCTCGGGGACAGGGGAGAACGAGCAGTACTTC; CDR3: CASSSGTGENEQYF
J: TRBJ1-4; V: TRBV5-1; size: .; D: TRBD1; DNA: TGCGCCAGCAGCGGACCAGGACAGGGCGGCGGGGAAAAACTGTTTTTT; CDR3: CASSGPGQGGGEKLFF
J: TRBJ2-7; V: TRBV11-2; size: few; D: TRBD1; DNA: TGTGCCAGCAGCTTAGGACCGGGACAGGGTTACGAGCAGTACTTC; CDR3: CASSLGPGQGYEQYF
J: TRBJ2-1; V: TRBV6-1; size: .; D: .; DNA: TGTGCCAGCAGTAAGACAGTGGGTGAGCAGTTCTTC; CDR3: CASSKTVGEQFF
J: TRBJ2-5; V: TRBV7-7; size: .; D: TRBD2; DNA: TGTGCCAGCAGCCCCGGGTGGGGACTAGCCGATCAAGAGACCCAGTACTTC; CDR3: CASSPGWGLADQETQYF
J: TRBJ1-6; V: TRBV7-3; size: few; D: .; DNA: TGTGCCAGCGGTATGGGGGATCTCAATTCACCCCTCCACTTT; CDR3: CASGMGDLNSPLHF
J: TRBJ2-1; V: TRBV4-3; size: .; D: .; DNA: TGCGCCAGCAGCCAGGGTATCGTTGATGAGCAGTTCTTC; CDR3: CASSQGIVDEQFF
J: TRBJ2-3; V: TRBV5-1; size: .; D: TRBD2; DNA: TGCGCCAGCAGCGAACCCACTAGCGGGGGGGCCACAGATACGCAGTATTTT; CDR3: CASSEPTSGGATDTQYF
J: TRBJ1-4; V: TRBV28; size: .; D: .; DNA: TGTGCCAGTACGGGGGGAAGATTGGAAAAACTGTTTTTT; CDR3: CASTGGRLEKLFF
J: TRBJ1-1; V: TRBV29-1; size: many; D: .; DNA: TGCAGCGTGGCACGGGACATCAACACTGAAGCTTTCTTT; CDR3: CSVARDINTEAFF
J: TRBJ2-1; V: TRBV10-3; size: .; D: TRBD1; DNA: TGTGCCATCAGTGCGCGGACAGGGCCGTACAATGAGCAGTTCTTC; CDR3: CAISARTGPYNEQFF
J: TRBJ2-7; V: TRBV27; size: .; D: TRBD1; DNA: TGTGCCAGCAGTCATCCCGGGACAGGGGTGAGGGAGCAGTACTTC; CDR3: CASSHPGTGVREQYF
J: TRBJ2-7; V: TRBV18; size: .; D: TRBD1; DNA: TGTGCCAGCTCACCCCAGGGGGTTGGGGCCTACGAGCAGTACTTC; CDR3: CASSPQGVGAYEQYF
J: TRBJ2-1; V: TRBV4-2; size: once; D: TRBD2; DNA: TGTGCCAGCAGCCAAAGCCCCGGGGGGGGGCGTGAGCAGTTCTTC; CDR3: CASSQSPGGGREQFF
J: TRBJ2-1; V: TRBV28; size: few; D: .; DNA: TGTGCCAGCAGTGGGGCGATGGGCAATGAGCAGTTCTTC; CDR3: CASSGAMGNEQFF
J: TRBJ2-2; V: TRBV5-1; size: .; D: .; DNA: TGCGCCAGCAGCTTGGCCCTAGGGGGAGATGGGGACACCGGGGAGCTGTTTTTT; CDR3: CASSLALGGDGDTGELFF
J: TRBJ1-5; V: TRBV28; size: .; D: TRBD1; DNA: TGTGCCAGCAGCCCCGGGACAGGGGGCTATAGGAGCAATCAGCCCCAGCATTTT; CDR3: CASSPGTGGYRSNQPQHF
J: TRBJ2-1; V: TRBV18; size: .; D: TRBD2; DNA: TGTGCCAGCTCACCCAGGACTAGCGGCAGCTCCTACAATGAGCAGTTCTTC; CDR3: CASSPRTSGSSYNEQFF
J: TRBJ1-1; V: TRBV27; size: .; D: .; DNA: TGTGCCAGCGGTCAGAACACTGAAGCTTTCTTT; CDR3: CASGQNTEAFF
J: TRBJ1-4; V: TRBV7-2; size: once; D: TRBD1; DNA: TGTGCCAGCGGTGAGACAGGGAGGTATAATGAAAAACTGTTTTTT; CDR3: CASGETGRYNEKLFF
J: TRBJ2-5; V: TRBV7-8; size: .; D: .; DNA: TGTGCCAGCAGCCGGGGTTTCGAGACCCAGTACTTC; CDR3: CASSRGFETQYF
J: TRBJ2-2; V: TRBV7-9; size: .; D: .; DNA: TGTGCCAGCGGCCCCACACCCGGGGTCGGCACCGGGGAGCTGTTTTTT; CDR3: CASGPTPGVGTGELFF
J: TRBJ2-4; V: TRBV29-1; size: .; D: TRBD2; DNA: TGCAGCCCCCCGGGAGCGGGGGGAAACATTCAGTACTTC; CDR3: CSPPGAGGNIQYF
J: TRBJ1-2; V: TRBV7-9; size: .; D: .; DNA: TGTGCCAGCAGCTTAGCGGCAGGGGATGGCTACACCTTC; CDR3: CASSLAAGDGYTF
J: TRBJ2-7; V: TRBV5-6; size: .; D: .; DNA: TGTGCCAGCAGCTCCCCCACGGGCCGTGGGGCCTACGAGCAGTACTTC; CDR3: CASSSPTGRGAYEQYF
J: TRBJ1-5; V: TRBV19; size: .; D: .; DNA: TGTGCCAGTAGTATCGATCCGGCCTCGGGGCAGCCCCAGCATTTT; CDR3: CASSIDPASGQPQHF
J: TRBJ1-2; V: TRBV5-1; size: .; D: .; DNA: TGCGCCAGCAGCCCCCGGACGGATAACTATGGCTACACCTTC; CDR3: CASSPRTDNYGYTF
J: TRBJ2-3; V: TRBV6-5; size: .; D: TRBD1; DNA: TGTGCCAGCAGTTACGGCGACAGGGGCACAGATACGCAGTATTTT; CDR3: CASSYGDRGTDTQYF
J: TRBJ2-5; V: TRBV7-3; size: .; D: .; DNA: TGTGCCAGCAGCAACCGGGGGCTAGGGGAGACCCAGTACTTC; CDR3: CASSNRGLGETQYF
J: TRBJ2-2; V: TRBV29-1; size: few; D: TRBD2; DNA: TGCAGCGGAGGGACTAGCGGGGGCCGAGGGACCGGGGAGCTGTTTTTT; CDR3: CSGGTSGGRGTGELFF
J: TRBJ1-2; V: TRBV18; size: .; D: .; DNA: TGTGCCAGCTCATCGGACAGTTCGAGGGGCTACACCTTC; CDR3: CASSSDSSRGYTF
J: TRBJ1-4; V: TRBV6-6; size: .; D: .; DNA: TGTGCCAGCAGTTATTTGGGCGAAACTAATGAAAAACTGTTTTTT; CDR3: CASSYLGETNEKLFF
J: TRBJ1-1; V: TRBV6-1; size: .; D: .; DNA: TGTGCCAGCAGTGCCGGGAGGATGAACACTGAAGCTTTCTTT; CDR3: CASSAGRMNTEAFF
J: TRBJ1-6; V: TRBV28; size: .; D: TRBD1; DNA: TGTGCCAGCCCCCCGTGGGGCTGGACAGGGGGCTTGTCACCCCTCCACTTT; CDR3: CASPPWGWTGGLSPLHF
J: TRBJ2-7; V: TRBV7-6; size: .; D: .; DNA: TGTGCCAGCAGCCCACGGGCCGACGAGCAGTACTTC; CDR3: CASSPRADEQYF
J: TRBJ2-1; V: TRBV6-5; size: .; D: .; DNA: TGTGCCACCTCGGGGGCGGGAGAACGCCGCGATGAGCAGTTCTTC; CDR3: CATSGAGERRDEQFF
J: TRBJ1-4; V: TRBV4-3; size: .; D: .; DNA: TGCGCCAGCAGCCAAGTTGTTGGGAGGTCAGGTAATGAAAAACTGTTTTTT; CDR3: CASSQVVGRSGNEKLFF
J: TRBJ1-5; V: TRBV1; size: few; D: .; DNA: TGCACCAGCAGCCTCCGGGACGGATATCAGCCCCAGCATTTT; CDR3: CTSSLRDGYQPQHF
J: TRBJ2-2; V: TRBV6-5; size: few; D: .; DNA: TGTGCCAGCAGTTACTCGAGGCGGACCGGGGAGCTGTTTTTT; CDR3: CASSYSRRTGELFF
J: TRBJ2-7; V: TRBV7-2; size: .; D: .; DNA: TGTGCCAACCGTGATGCGGGCGAGCAGTACTTC; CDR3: CANRDAGEQYF
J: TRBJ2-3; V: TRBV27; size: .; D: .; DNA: TGTGCCAGCAGTCCCTTGGGGGCGGGACGCACAGATACGCAGTATTTT; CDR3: CASSPLGAGRTDTQYF
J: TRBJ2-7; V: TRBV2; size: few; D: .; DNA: TGTGCCAGCAGCCCCCCCGGGCCCTACGAGCAGTACTTC; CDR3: CASSPPGPYEQYF
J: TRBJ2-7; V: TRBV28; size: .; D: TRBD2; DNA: TGTGCCAGCAGTCCGGGAGGGAAATCCTACGAGCAGTACTTC; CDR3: CASSPGGKSYEQYF
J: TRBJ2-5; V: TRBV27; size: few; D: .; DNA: TGTGCCAGCAGTCCTGGACTATGGCAAGAGACCCAGTACTTC; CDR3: CASSPGLWQETQYF
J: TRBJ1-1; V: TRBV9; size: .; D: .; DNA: TGTGCCAGCAGCGTAGCACTGAACACTGAAGCTTTCTTT; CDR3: CASSVALNTEAFF
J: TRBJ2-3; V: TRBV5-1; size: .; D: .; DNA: TGCGCCAGCAGCTCCGTGAGAGGGGATACGCAGTATTTT; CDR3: CASSSVRGDTQYF
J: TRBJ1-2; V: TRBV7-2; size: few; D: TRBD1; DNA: TGTGCCAGCAGCCCTCGGGACAGGGAAGGCTACACCTTC; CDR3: CASSPRDREGYTF
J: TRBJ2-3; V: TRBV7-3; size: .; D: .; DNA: TGTGCCAGCAGCCGCCAGGGTAGGACAGATACGCAGTATTTT; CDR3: CASSRQGRTDTQYF
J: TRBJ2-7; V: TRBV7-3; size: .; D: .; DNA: TGTGCCAGCAGCCTAGGGCCAGGGGAATCTTCCCACGAGCAGTACTTC; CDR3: CASSLGPGESSHEQYF
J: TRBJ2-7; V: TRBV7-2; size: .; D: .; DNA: TGTGCCAGCAGCTTATCGGGTGGCAACTACGAGCAGTACTTC; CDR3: CASSLSGGNYEQYF
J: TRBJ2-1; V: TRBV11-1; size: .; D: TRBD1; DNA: TGTGCCAGCAGCTTAGACAGGGGCTCCTACAATGAGCAGTTCTTC; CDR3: CASSLDRGSYNEQFF
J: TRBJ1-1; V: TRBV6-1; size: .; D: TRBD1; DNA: TGTGCCAGCAGTGAAAGTCAGGGGGTGCGGAATGAAGCTTTCTTT; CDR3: CASSESQGVRNEAFF
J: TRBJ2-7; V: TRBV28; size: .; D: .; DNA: TGTGCCAGCAGTCCCCAGGGGGGCCTCCCGACGGGGCAGTACTTC; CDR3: CASSPQGGLPTGQYF